Here is one TCR beta chain with its context. As yet, its antigen is unknown. As to time point: cycle 4 day 1 (C4D1), after 5 to 7 weeks of nivolumab. Every patient had relapsed following autologous stem cell transplantation, and cohorts differed in brentuximab vedotin exposure. The source of the sample is a study of PD-1 blockade in classical Hodgkin lymphoma. Findings and limits, study-wide: Healthy donors were reported to have higher baseline TCR diversity than newly diagnosed patients. Prior to therapy, complete responders displayed diversity much like that of newly diagnosed patients. Prior therapy or disease activity may underlie the repertoire differences, whose causes remain undefined.

This table comes from immunoSEQ multiplex PCR, and its TCRdb copy is limited to in-frame clones, with some not included. This table holds approximately 61,000 clones, around nine tenths found once. The V gene's germline CDR1 is SEHNR and CDR2 FQNEAQ (reference sequence). This CDR3 comprises 13 residues. V lost 11 bases to trimming and J lost 2 bases, with 10 bases between them. This chain connects TRBV7-9 to TRBJ2-6, with D maybe TRBD2 (5 bases). The clonotype comes from a human donor with classical Hodgkin lymphoma. The input for sequencing was peripheral blood mononuclear cells (PBMCs), taken before the fourth cycle of nivolumab. CDR3 sequence: CAGSFAGANVLTF. The CDR3 region has the DNA TGTGCCGGGAGTTTTGCTGGGGCCAACGTCCTGACTTTC.